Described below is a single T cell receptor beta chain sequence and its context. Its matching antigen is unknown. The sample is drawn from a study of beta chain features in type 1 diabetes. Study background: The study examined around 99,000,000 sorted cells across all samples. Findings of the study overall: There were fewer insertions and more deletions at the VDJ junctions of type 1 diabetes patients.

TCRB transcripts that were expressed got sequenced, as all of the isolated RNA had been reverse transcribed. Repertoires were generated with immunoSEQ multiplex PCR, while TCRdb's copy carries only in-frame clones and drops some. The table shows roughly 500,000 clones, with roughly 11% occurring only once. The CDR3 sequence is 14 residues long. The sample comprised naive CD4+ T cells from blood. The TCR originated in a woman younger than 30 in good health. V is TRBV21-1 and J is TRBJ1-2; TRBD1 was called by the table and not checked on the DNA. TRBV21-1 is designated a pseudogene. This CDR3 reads CASSKALTACGYTF. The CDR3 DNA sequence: TGTGCCAGCAGCAAAGCGCTCACAGCCTGCGGCTACACCTTC.